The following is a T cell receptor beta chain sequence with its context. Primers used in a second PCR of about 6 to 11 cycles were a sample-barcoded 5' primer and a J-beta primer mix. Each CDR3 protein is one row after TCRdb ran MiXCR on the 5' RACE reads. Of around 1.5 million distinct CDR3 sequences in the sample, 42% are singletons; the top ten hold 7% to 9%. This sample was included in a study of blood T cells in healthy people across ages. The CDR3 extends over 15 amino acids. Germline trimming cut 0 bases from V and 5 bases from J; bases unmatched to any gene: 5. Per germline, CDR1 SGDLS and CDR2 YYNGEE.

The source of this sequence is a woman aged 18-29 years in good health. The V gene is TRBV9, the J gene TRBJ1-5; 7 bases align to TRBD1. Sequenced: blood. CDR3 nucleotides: TGTGCCAGCAGCGTAGGATCCAGGGGGGATCAGCCCCAGCATTTT. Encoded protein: CASSVGSRGDQPQHF.